This T cell receptor beta chain was captured in a study of TIL therapy for anti-PD-1-resistant metastatic lung cancer. Study at large: Most patients had lung adenocarcinoma.

Sequencing used immunoSEQ v3. Profiling relied on immunoSEQ multiplex PCR, and the TCRdb table lists in-frame clones only, not all of them. Of about 49,000 clones in the sample, about 80% are singletons; the top ten hold over 12%. Indicated time point: pre-treatment sample, taken before nivolumab and TIL therapy. Patients were adults with stage 4 NSCLC. Per the germline V gene, CDR1 is SGHRS and CDR2 is YFSETQ. Between the trimmed V and J ends, which lost 0 bases and 8 bases, there was a span of 15 bases. This CDR3 comprises 15 residues. The sample consisted of blood, taken at baseline. The chain carries TRBV5-1 and TRBJ2-1; D gene uncertain. The TCR originated in an older man with non-small cell lung cancer. The CDR3 spells CASSLGLRSYDEQFF. The CDR3 bases are TGCGCCAGCAGCTTGGGACTCCGATCTTACGATGAGCAGTTCTTC.